The T cell receptor beta chain under discussion was sequenced for a study of regulatory dendritic cells for organ transplantation. Looking at the study overall: LPS was added to dendritic cell cultures on day 6.

As concerns this clone: Its antigen remains unknown.

Points from the study as a whole: Among resting subsets, memory CD8+ cells contained the most alloreactive clonotypes. Naive T cells showed high diversity, memory cells less, memory CD8+ least.

Allogeneic regulatory or mature dendritic cells were co-cultured for less than 6 days with CFSE-labeled sorted T cells at 1:10. FACS sorted CD4+ or CD8+ T cells into CD45RA+ naive and CD45RO+ memory. Method: immunoSEQ multiplex PCR; TCRdb's copy keeps in-frame clones and lacks some. The table lists approximately 10,000 clones, over 70% of them singletons. CDR3 length: 13 residues. CDR1 is KGHSH, CDR2 LQKENI, per germline. With 5 bases clipped from V and 8 bases from J, the junction kept 7 bases outside the gene matches. The rearrangement joins TRBV18 to TRBJ1-2; 8 nucleotides line up with TRBD1. The source material was memory CD4+ T cells from blood cultured with regulatory dendritic cells. The subset is: CD45RO+ memory T cells. This clonotype was obtained from a human donor in good health. The CDR3 DNA sequence: TGTGCCAGCTCAGAGGGACAGGTCGGCGGCTACACCTTC. This codes for CASSEGQVGGYTF.